The 26 T cell receptor beta chains below come from one sample, sequenced in a study of cytotoxic CD8 clonotypes in ibrutinib-treated CLL. Profiled with immunoSEQ multiplex PCR; TCRdb holds only in-frame clones, not every one. The table shows roughly 36,000 clones, with 69% occurring only once. This material consisted of PBMCs, taken before ibrutinib treatment. The receptors stem from a human donor with chronic lymphocytic leukemia.

This sequence joins TRBV28 and TRBJ2-5; 7 positions agree with TRBD2. Per germline, CDR1 MDHEN and CDR2 SYDVKM. The CDR3 extends over 12 amino acids. V shed 6 bases, J shed 2 bases, and the junction held 0 bases outside the gene matches. CDR3 residues: CASRGGQETQYF. CDR3 coding DNA: TGTGCCAGCAGGGGGGGGCAAGAGACCCAGTACTTC. The variable domain in full, with the rest retrieved from reference TRBV28 and TRBJ2-5, is DVKVTQSSRYLVKRTGEKVFLECVQDMDHENMFWYRQDPGLGLRLIYFSYDVKMKEKGDIPEGYSVSREKKERFSLILESASTNQTSMYLCASRGGQETQYFGPGTRLLVL.

The chain recombines TRBV28 with TRBJ1-2; D is ambiguous. Germline V gene lookup returns CDR1 MDHEN and CDR2 SYDVKM. CDR3 length: 13 amino acids. V was clipped by 2 bases and J by 4 bases, with 8 bases between them. DNA of the CDR3: TGTGCCAGCAGTTTAGAGGTTATCTATGGCTACACCTTC. This codes for CASSLEVIYGYTF.

In this sample, this clone turned up a few times. The chain uses TRBV4-1 and TRBJ2-3; D possibly uses TRBD1 or TRBD2 (5 bases each). This CDR3 has 15 amino acids. Germline V lookup: CDR1 MGHRA, CDR2 YSYEKL. The V gene lost 0 bases and the J gene lost 7 bases, with 14 bases spanning the gap. CDR3 nucleotide sequence: TGCGCCAGCAGCCAAGATAGAGGGACGGAAAATACGCAGTATTTT. Its translation is CASSQDRGTENTQYF.

A few counts support this clone. The sample contains more than one DNA sequence encoding this CDR3. This chain uses TRBV30 with TRBJ2-7; D may be TRBD1 or TRBD2 (5 bases each). The V gene's germline CDR1 is GTSNPN and CDR2 SVGIG (reference sequence). V lost 0 bases and J 0 bases, leaving 9 bases between the germline ends. The CDR3 has 14 residues. The chain's CDR3 is CAWSVGGNSYEQYF. DNA for the CDR3: TGTGCCTGGAGTGTTGGGGGAAACTCCTACGAGCAGTACTTC.

This chain uses TRBV28 with TRBJ2-7; possibly TRBD1 for D (6 bases). V lost 8 bases to trimming and J lost 2 bases, with 10 bases between them. CDR3 size: 12 residues. Germline lookup yields CDR1 MDHEN and CDR2 SYDVKM. Here the CDR3 DNA reads TGTGCCAGCGGGACAATTACCTACGAGCAGTACTTC. Translated: CASGTITYEQYF.

This clone was found a few times. The J gene is TRBJ2-7, the V gene TRBV7-2; D gene uncertain. Germline V gene sequence: CDR1 SGHTA, CDR2 FQGNSA. This CDR3 region has 13 residues. With 4 bases removed from V and 3 bases from J, the gap between germline ends came to 10 bases. CDR3 protein: CASSSNPLYEQYF. The CDR3 DNA reads TGTGCCAGCAGCTCGAACCCACTCTACGAGCAGTACTTC.

By share, this clone ranks as medium-sized. The V call is TRBV7-2, the J call TRBJ1-1; the D gene is possibly TRBD1 (6 bases). The V end was cut by 4 bases, the J end by 0 bases, with 15 bases between. The germline CDR1 and CDR2 sequences are SGHTA and FQGNSA. The CDR3 consists of 16 residues. CDR3 coding DNA: TGTGCCAGCAGCTGGGGTGGTAGGGGGATGAACACTGAAGCTTTCTTT. Encoded protein: CASSWGGRGMNTEAFF.

The gene calls are TRBV27 and TRBJ1-6; 7 nucleotides align to TRBD1. Trimming took 5 bases from V and 6 from J; bases not matched to a gene: 7. The CDR3 spans 15 residues. In germline, CDR1 is MNHEY, CDR2 SMNVEV (reference sequence). As DNA, the CDR3 is TGTGCCAGCAGTCTGCGGGGACAGAGTAATTCACCCCTCCACTTT. It codes for CASSLRGQSNSPLHF.

This chain links TRBV6-1 with TRBJ1-6, with D tentatively TRBD1 (5 bases). Trimming took off 9 bases at V and 5 bases at J, with 14 bases between the two ends. Germline-derived CDR1 and CDR2 are MNHNS and SASEGT. CDR3 length: 14 residues. CDR3 region: CASISGGDNSPLHF. As DNA, the CDR3 is TGTGCCAGTATATCTGGAGGGGATAATTCACCCCTCCACTTT.

The chain has TRBV4-1 and TRBJ2-1; 8 bases line up with TRBD2. This CDR3 is built from 13 residues. Trimming at V came to 4 bases and at J to 8 bases, leaving 4 bases not matched to a gene. CDR1 MGHRA and CDR2 YSYEKL come from the germline V gene. CDR3 nucleotides: TGCGCCAGCAGCCGCGGACTAGCCGATGAGCAGTTCTTC. This encodes CASSRGLADEQFF.

The chain links TRBV7-2 to TRBJ2-1; D unresolved. V was pared by 5 bases and J by 5 bases, with 16 bases between. The germline gives CDR1 SGHTA, CDR2 FQGNSA. The CDR3 runs to 15 residues. CDR3 sequence: CASSLNRVQNNEQFF. The DNA for the CDR3 is TGTGCCAGCAGCCTTAATCGGGTCCAGAACAATGAGCAGTTCTTC.

The V gene is TRBV4-1, the J gene TRBJ2-2; D unclear. Trimming took 1 base from V and 3 from J, leaving 9 bases between them. CDR3 size: 15 residues. Germline CDR1 and CDR2: MGHRA and YSYEKL. CDR3 amino acids: CASSQVFLDTGELFF. The CDR3 DNA sequence: TGCGCCAGCAGCCAAGTGTTTCTGGACACCGGGGAGCTGTTTTTT.

The V call is TRBV11-2, the J call TRBJ2-7; TRBD2 might be the D (5 bases). The CDR3 is 13 residues long. Germline V gives CDR1 SGHAT, CDR2 FQNNGV. V was cut by 3 bases and J by 0 bases, with 6 bases left in between. The DNA for the CDR3 is TGTGCCAGCAGCTTCGGACTCTCCTACGAGCAGTACTTC. As protein: CASSFGLSYEQYF.

The CDR3 region has the DNA TGTGCCAGCAGCCTCGGGGGAGCGGGAGGCTACAATGAGCAGTTCTTC. Protein product: CASSLGGAGGYNEQFF. The V call is TRBV7-3, the J call TRBJ2-1, with 9 nucleotides matching TRBD2. In germline, CDR1 is SGHTA, CDR2 FQGTGA. This CDR3 is 16 amino acids long. J was trimmed by 3 bases and V by 5 bases; bases with no gene match: 8.

This chain uses TRBV7-2 with TRBJ2-7; D might be TRBD2 (5 bases). Germline V CDR1 and CDR2: SGHTA, FQGNSA. V was clipped by 7 bases and J by 0 bases, with 16 bases between them. The CDR3 runs to 15 residues. CDR3 bases: TGTGCCAGCACCCCAAGTATGGGAGCCTCCTACGAGCAGTACTTC. It specifies CASTPSMGASYEQYF.

The rearrangement links TRBV19 to TRBJ1-5; D remains unclear. Trimming left V 9 bases short and J 0 bases short, with 12 bases between. This CDR3 has 14 residues. Germline V CDR1 and CDR2: LNHDA, SQIVND (reference sequence). The CDR3 reads CASTRATSNQPQHF. The CDR3 DNA reads TGTGCCAGCACCAGAGCAACTAGCAATCAGCCCCAGCATTTT. The whole variable domain, filled in from reference TRBV19 and TRBJ1-5, reads DGGITQSPKYLFRKEGQNVTLSCEQNLNHDAMYWYRQDPGQGLRLIYYSQIVNDFQKGDIAEGYSVSREKKESFPLTVTSAQKNPTAFYLCASTRATSNQPQHFGDGTRLSIL.

V and J are TRBV7-2 and TRBJ1-5; D not certain. Germline V CDR1 and CDR2: SGHTA, FQGNSA. The CDR3 spans 17 residues. The V and J ends lost 2 bases and 0 bases respectively, with 14 bases between them. CDR3 protein: CASSLIGVGPSNQPQHF. CDR3 coding DNA: TGTGCCAGCAGCTTAATTGGGGTTGGCCCTAGCAATCAGCCCCAGCATTTT.

This chain joins TRBV7-9 and TRBJ2-3, with 8 bases aligning to TRBD1. Germline trimming cut 10 bases from V and 1 base from J; bases unmatched to any gene: 10. CDR1 is SEHNR and CDR2 is FQNEAQ in the germline V gene (reference sequence). CDR3 length: 15 residues. CDR3 DNA: TGTGCCAAGGGCGAAGGACAGGGCGGCACAGATACGCAGTATTTT. It codes for CAKGEGQGGTDTQYF.

This chain joins TRBV27 and TRBJ2-7; D may correspond to TRBD1 or TRBD2 (5 bases each). CDR3 length: 11 residues. Germline V gene data show CDR1 as MNHEY and CDR2 as SMNVEV (reference sequence). Trimming took off 3 bases at V and 10 bases at J, with 10 bases between the two ends. In DNA, the CDR3 is TGTGCCAGCAGTTTTGGGGGTTTCCAGTACTTC. Residues: CASSFGGFQYF.

The V and J genes are TRBV2 and TRBJ2-4; 7 bases match TRBD1. The germline gives CDR1 SNHLY, CDR2 FYNNEI. There are 14 residues in the CDR3. Trimming cost V 6 bases and J 4 bases; bases outside gene matches: 6. Written as DNA, the CDR3 is TGTGCCAGCAGCGGGGACAGCCAAAAAAACATTCAGTACTTC. Protein: CASSGDSQKNIQYF.

The rearrangement uses TRBV6-1 and TRBJ2-4; D remains unclear. The CDR3 is 11 residues long. V was clipped by 6 bases and J by 7 bases, with 7 bases between them. The germline V gene encodes CDR1 MNHNS and CDR2 SASEGT. The CDR3 nucleotides read TGTGCCAGCAGAGACTCGAACATTCAGTACTTC. It translates to CASRDSNIQYF.

V is TRBV18 and J is TRBJ2-7; TRBD1 agrees at 12 bases. The CDR3 sequence is 14 residues long. CDR1 is KGHSH and CDR2 is LQKENI in the germline V gene. V trimming: 3 bases; J trimming: 7 bases; junction bases outside the gene matches: 4. The CDR3 sequence is CASSPGQGAREQYF. The CDR3 coding sequence is TGTGCCAGCTCACCGGGACAGGGGGCGCGAGAGCAGTACTTC.

The rearrangement joins TRBV18 to TRBJ1-1; the match to TRBD1 covers 7 bases. Per germline, CDR1 KGHSH and CDR2 LQKENI. The CDR3 totals 14 residues. V trimming: 5 bases; J trimming: 8 bases; junction bases outside the gene matches: 11. The DNA of the CDR3 is TGTGCCAGCTCAAGCGAACTTACAGGGGCCGAAGCTTTCTTT. Translated, it gives CASSSELTGAEAFF.

The chain recombines TRBV28 with TRBJ2-4; D might be TRBD2 (5 bases). Germline CDR1 reads MDHEN; CDR2 reads SYDVKM. The ends were cut back, 6 bases at V and 6 bases at J, with 9 bases in the middle. This CDR3 has 12 amino acids. DNA for the CDR3: TGTGCCAGCAGACTAGGTCTAAACATTCAGTACTTC. This encodes CASRLGLNIQYF.

The DNA of the CDR3 is TGTGCCAGCAGTCCCGACACCGGCGAGCAGTATTTT. Translated: CASSPDTGEQYF. The genes are TRBV5-6 and TRBJ2-3; D unresolved. Trimming shortened V by 5 bases and J by 11 bases, and 15 bases separated the two germline ends. Germline V gene data show CDR1 as SGHDT and CDR2 as YYEEEE. The CDR3 totals 12 residues. Full variable domain (outside the CDR3, taken from reference TRBV5-6 and TRBJ2-3): DAGVTQSPTHLIKTRGQQVTLRCSPKSGHDTVSWYQQALGQGPQFIFQYYEEEERQRGNFPDRFSGHQFPNYSSELNVNALLLGDSALYLCASSPDTGEQYFGPGTRLTVL.

The V gene is TRBV7-6, the J gene TRBJ1-5; D not certain. The CDR3 covers 14 residues. CDR1 and CDR2 (germline): SGHVS, FNYEAQ. The V end was cut by 1 base, the J end by 6 bases, with 10 bases between. The CDR3 DNA follows: TGTGCCAGCAGCTTAGAGCCGGATCGTCAGCCCCAGCATTTT. Translated: CASSLEPDRQPQHF. The full variable domain, its missing parts supplied by reference TRBV7-6 and TRBJ1-5, is GAGVSQSPRYKVTKRGQDVALRCDPISGHVSLYWYRQALGQGPEFLTYFNYEAQQDKSGLPNDRFSAERPEGSISTLTIQRTEQRDSAMYRCASSLEPDRQPQHFGDGTRLSIL.